A selection of T cell receptor beta chains follows, all from one sample in a study of identical twins. TCRdb analysed the 5' RACE reads with MiXCR anew, one entry per CDR3 protein. The table includes around 220,000 distinct CDR3 sequences, about an eighth detected once. Sequenced material: memory (CD45RO+) T cells sorted from blood. The receptors were sampled from a woman under 30 in good health. Each CDR3 is given with its conserved first and last residue. Each record gives: J gene, clone size, V gene, D gene, CDR3 protein, CDR3 DNA. The D gene is left open where the match is weak. Clone size appears in some rows only: once, few, many, or a class for an expanded clone.

TRBJ2-5	few	TRBV25-1	TRBD1	CASSEGQDPTTQYF	TGTGCCAGCAGTGAAGGACAGGACCCCACGACCCAGTACTTC
TRBJ2-5	many	TRBV27	-	CASSSHNVQETQYF	TGTGCCAGCAGTTCCCATAACGTACAAGAGACCCAGTACTTC
TRBJ1-1	-	TRBV7-9	-	CASSLQSGRGAEAFF	TGTGCCAGCAGCTTACAGTCCGGTCGGGGCGCTGAAGCTTTCTTT
TRBJ2-3	many	TRBV12-3/TRBV12-4	-	CASSSFGVITDTQYF	TGTGCCAGCAGTTCTTTTGGGGTTATCACAGATACGCAGTATTTT
TRBJ1-2	many	TRBV20-1	TRBD1	CSATTGELGYTF	TGCAGTGCAACCACAGGGGAACTGGGCTACACCTTC
TRBJ1-1	-	TRBV3-1	-	CASSQLRGRTEAFF	TGTGCCAGCAGCCAATTGCGGGGTCGCACTGAAGCTTTCTTT
TRBJ2-2	-	TRBV3-1	-	CASSHRKGTGELFF	TGTGCCAGCAGCCATAGAAAGGGCACCGGGGAGCTGTTTTTT
TRBJ2-2	-	TRBV10-3	TRBD1	CAISGGQGYDTGELFF	TGTGCCATCAGTGGAGGACAGGGGTACGACACCGGGGAGCTGTTTTTT
TRBJ2-3	many	TRBV12-3/TRBV12-4	-	CASSFGGGTDTQYF	TGTGCCAGCAGTTTCGGGGGAGGCACAGATACGCAGTATTTT
TRBJ1-5	-	TRBV2	-	CASSKDRQGQPQHF	TGTGCCAGCAGTAAGGACCGTCAGGGTCAGCCCCAGCATTTT
TRBJ1-1	-	TRBV29-1	-	CSVEPFTFSEAFF	TGCAGCGTTGAACCATTCACGTTTTCTGAAGCTTTCTTT
TRBJ1-2	-	TRBV12-5	TRBD1	CASGSRGQYGYTF	TGTGCTAGTGGTTCAAGGGGGCAATATGGCTACACCTTC
TRBJ1-2	few	TRBV12-3/TRBV12-4	-	CASSPIEALGGYTF	TGTGCCAGCAGCCCTATTGAAGCCCTCGGTGGCTACACCTTC
TRBJ1-1	many	TRBV10-3	-	CAISGIRTEAFF	TGTGCCATCAGCGGAATAAGGACTGAAGCTTTCTTT
TRBJ2-5	many	TRBV7-2	-	CAHLLITGRIGKETQYF	TGTGCTCACCTGTTAATAACGGGGCGAATAGGTAAAGAGACCCAGTACTTC
TRBJ2-6	medium-sized	TRBV3-1	TRBD1	CASSQGTGGANVLTF	TGTGCCAGCAGCCAAGGGACAGGTGGGGCCAACGTCCTGACTTTC
TRBJ2-3	-	TRBV10-2	TRBD1	CASSEGRGLATDTQYF	TGCGCCAGCAGTGAGGGCAGGGGGCTGGCCACAGATACGCAGTATTTT
TRBJ2-7	few	TRBV6-2/TRBV6-3	-	CASSYSQSSSYEQYF	TGTGCCAGCAGTTACTCCCAGTCCAGCTCCTACGAGCAGTACTTC
TRBJ2-3	few	TRBV20-1	-	CSAPGARTDTQYF	TGCAGTGCGCCAGGGGCACGCACAGATACGCAGTATTTT
TRBJ1-5	few	TRBV12-3/TRBV12-4	-	CASSTGSLPNQPQHF	TGTGCCAGCAGCACCGGGTCTTTACCTAATCAGCCCCAGCATTTT
TRBJ2-2	-	TRBV20-1	-	CSARDLFTGELFF	TGCAGTGCTAGAGATCTCTTCACCGGGGAGCTGTTTTTT
TRBJ2-7	-	TRBV7-2	-	CASSLEGMKYEQYF	TGTGCCAGCAGCTTAGAGGGTATGAAATACGAGCAGTACTTC
TRBJ2-7	few	TRBV7-9	TRBD1	CASSLGGTGLPYEQYF	TGTGCCAGCAGCTTAGGAGGGACAGGACTACCATACGAGCAGTACTTC
TRBJ2-5	-	TRBV5-5	-	CASSLGEAETQYF	TGTGCCAGCAGCTTAGGTGAGGCGGAGACCCAGTACTTC
TRBJ1-3	few	TRBV3-1	TRBD1	CASSQGRGRNTIYF	TGTGCCAGCAGCCAAGGCAGGGGGAGAAACACCATATATTTT
TRBJ2-5	-	TRBV4-3	TRBD2	CASSQGTSTVETQYF	TGCGCCAGCAGCCAAGGGACTAGCACTGTGGAGACCCAGTACTTC